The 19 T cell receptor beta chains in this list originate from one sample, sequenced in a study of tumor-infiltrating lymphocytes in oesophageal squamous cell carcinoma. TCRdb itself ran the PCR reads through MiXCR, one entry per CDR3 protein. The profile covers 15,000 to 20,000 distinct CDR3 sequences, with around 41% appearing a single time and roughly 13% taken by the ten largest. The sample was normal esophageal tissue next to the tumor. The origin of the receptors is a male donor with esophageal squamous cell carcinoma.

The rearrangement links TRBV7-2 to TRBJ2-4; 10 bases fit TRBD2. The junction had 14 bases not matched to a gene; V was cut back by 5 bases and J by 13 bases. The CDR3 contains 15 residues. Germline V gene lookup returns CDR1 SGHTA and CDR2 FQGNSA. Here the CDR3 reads CASSVTSGVNNEQYF. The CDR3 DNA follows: TGTGCCAGCAGCGTCACTAGCGGGGTTAACAATGAGCAGTACTTC.

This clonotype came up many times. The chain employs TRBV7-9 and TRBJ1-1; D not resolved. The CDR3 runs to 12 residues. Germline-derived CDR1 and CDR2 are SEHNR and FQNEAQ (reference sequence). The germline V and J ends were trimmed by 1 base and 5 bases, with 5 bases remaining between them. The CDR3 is CASSLGATEAFF. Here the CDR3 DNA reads TGTGCCAGCAGCTTAGGGGCAACTGAAGCTTTCTTT.

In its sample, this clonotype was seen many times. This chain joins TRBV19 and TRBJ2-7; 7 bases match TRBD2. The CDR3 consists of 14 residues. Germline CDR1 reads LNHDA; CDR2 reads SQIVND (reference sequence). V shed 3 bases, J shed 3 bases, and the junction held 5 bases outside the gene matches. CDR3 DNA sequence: TGTGCCAGTAGTATCGACGGGAGGAGCTACGAGCAGTACTTC. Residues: CASSIDGRSYEQYF.

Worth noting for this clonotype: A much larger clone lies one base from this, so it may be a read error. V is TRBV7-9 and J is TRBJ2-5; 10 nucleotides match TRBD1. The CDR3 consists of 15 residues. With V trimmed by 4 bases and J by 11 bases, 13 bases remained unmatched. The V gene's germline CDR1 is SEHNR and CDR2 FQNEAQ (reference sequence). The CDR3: CASSSGTGVQNEQYF. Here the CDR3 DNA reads TGTGCCAGCAGCTCCGGGACAGGGGTCCAGAATGAGCAGTACTTC.

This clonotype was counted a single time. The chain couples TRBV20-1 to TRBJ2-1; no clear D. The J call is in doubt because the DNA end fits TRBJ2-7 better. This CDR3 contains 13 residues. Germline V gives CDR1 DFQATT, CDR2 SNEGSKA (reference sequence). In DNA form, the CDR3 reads TGCAGTGCTTGGAATGCATACTCCTACGAGCAGTACTTC. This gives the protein CSAWNAYSYEQYF.

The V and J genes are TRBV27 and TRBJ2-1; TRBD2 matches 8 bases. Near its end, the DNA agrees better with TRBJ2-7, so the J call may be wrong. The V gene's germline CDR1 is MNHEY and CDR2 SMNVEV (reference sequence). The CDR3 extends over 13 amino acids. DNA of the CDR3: TGTGCCAGCAGATTGACTAGCGCTTACGAGCAGTACTTC. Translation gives CASRLTSAYEQYF.

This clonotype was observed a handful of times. The CDR3 bases are TGTGCCAGCAGCTCGACAGCGGACACTGAAGCTTTCTTT. Translating it yields CASSSTADTEAFF. V is TRBV11-3 and J is TRBJ1-1; possibly TRBD1 for D (5 bases). This CDR3 is built from 13 residues. CDR1 and CDR2 from the germline V gene are SGHNT and YENEEA. Trimming took 4 bases from V and 3 from J, leaving 9 bases between them.

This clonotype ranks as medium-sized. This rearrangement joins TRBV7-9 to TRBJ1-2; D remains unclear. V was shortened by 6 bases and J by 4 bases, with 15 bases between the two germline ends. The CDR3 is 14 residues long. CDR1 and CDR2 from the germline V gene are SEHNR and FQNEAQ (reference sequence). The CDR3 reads CASSNPGPSYGYTF. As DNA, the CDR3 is TGTGCCAGCAGTAATCCGGGCCCTTCCTATGGCTACACCTTC.

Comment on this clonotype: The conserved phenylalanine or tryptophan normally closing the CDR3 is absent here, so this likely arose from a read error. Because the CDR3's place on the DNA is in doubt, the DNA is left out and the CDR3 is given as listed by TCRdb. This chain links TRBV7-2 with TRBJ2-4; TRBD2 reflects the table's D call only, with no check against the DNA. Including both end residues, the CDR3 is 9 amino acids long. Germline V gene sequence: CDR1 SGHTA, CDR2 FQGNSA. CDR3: CASSLVSGR.

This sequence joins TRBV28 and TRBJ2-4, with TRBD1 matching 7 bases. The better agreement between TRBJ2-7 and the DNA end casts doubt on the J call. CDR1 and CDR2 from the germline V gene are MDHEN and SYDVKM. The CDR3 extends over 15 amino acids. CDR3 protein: CASSSTGTASYEQYF. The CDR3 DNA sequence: TGTGCCAGCAGCTCTACCGGGACAGCCTCCTACGAGCAGTACTTC.

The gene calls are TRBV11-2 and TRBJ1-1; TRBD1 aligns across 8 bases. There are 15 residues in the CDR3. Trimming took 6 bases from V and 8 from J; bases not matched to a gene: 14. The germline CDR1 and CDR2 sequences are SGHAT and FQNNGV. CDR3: CASRVRDRSSSEAFF. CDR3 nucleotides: TGTGCCAGCAGGGTACGGGACAGGAGCTCATCGGAAGCTTTCTTT.

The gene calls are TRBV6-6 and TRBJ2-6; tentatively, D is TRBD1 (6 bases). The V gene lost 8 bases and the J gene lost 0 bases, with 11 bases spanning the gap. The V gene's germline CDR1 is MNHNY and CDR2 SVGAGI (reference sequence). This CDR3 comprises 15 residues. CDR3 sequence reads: CASYLQGSGANVLTF. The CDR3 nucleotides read TGTGCCAGCTATTTACAGGGCTCTGGGGCCAACGTCCTGACTTTC.

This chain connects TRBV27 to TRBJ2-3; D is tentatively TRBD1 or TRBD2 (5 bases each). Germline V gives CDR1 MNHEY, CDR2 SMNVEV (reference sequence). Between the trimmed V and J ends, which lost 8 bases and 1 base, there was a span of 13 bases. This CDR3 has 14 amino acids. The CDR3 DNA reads TGTGCCAGCGGACCGGGGCCCCGCACAGATACGCAGTATTTT. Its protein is CASGPGPRTDTQYF.

This chain's CDR3 is CASSLAKGGGTEAFF. Here the CDR3 DNA reads TGCGCCAGCAGCTTGGCCAAGGGGGGCGGAACTGAAGCTTTCTTT. The rearrangement links TRBV5-1 to TRBJ1-1; the D gene is possibly TRBD1 (6 bases). V lost 0 bases and J lost 5, with 14 bases in between. Per germline, CDR1 SGHRS and CDR2 YFSETQ. The CDR3 sequence is 15 residues long.

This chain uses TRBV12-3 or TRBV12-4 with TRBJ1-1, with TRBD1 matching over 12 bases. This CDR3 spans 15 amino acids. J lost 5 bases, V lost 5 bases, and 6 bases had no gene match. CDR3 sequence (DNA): TGTGCCAGCAGTGCCCCGGGACAGGGGGCGACTGAAGCTTTCTTT. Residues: CASSAPGQGATEAFF.

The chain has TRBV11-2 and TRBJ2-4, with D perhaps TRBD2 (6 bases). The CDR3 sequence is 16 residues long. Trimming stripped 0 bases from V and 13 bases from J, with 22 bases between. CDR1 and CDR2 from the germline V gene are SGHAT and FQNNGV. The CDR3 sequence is CASSLDRVLDYNEQYF. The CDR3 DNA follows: TGTGCCAGCAGCTTAGACAGGGTTTTGGACTACAATGAGCAGTACTTC.

CDR3 amino acids: CASSFGGGYNEQFF. For the CDR3, the DNA is TGTGCCAGCAGCTTTGGCGGAGGCTACAATGAGCAGTTCTTC. This chain links TRBV7-3 with TRBJ2-5; D might be TRBD2 (5 bases). The last part of the DNA fits TRBJ2-1 better; the J call may be wrong. CDR1 SGHTA and CDR2 FQGTGA come from the germline V gene. The CDR3 has 14 residues.

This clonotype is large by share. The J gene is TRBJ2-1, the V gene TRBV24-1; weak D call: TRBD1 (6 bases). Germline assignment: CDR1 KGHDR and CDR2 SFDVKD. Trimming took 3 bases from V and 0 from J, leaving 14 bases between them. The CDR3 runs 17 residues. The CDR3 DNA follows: TGTGCCACCAGTGATACCACTACAGGGAGCTCCTACAATGAGCAGTTCTTC. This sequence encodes CATSDTTTGSSYNEQFF.

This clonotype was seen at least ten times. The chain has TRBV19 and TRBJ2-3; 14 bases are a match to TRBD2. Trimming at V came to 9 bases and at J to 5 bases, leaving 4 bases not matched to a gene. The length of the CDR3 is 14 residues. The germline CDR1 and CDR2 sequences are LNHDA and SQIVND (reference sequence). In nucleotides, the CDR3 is TGTGCCAGCTCGACTAGCGGGAGGGTAGATACGCAGTATTTT. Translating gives CASSTSGRVDTQYF.